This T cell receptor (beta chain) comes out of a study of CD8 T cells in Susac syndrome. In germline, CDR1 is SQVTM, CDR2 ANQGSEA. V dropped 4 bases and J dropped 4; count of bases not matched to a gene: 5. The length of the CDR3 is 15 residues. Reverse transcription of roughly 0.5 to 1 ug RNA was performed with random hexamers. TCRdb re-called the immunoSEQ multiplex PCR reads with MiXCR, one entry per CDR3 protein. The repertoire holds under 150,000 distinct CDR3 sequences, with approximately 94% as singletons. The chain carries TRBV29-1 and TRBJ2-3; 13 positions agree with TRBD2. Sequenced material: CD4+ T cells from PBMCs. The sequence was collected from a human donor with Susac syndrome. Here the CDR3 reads CSVVLAGGTADTQYF. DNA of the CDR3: TGCAGCGTTGTACTAGCGGGAGGGACGGCAGATACGCAGTATTTT.